These 27 T cell receptor beta chains originate from one sample sequenced in a study of blood T cell repertoires in COVID-19. Produced via immunoSEQ multiplex PCR; TCRdb's table is partial and in-frame only. The sample comprises some 320,000 clones, approximately 89% of which are singletons, and less than 6% rests with the top ten. Sequencing was performed on PBMCs or T cells enriched from blood (not recorded which). These TCRs come from a woman aged 25 to 39 who had recovered from COVID-19.

The rearrangement links TRBV6-6 to TRBJ1-1; 8 nucleotides align to TRBD1. V was pared by 5 bases and J by 4 bases, with 9 bases of the junction left unmatched. The CDR3 loop spans 15 amino acids. Germline assignment: CDR1 MNHNY and CDR2 SVGAGI (reference sequence). The CDR3 DNA reads TGTGCCAGCAGTAACCAGGGGGCCGGGAGCACTGAAGCTTTCTTT. It encodes CASSNQGAGSTEAFF.

The V call is TRBV7-9, the J call TRBJ1-1; D might be TRBD1 (5 bases). Per the germline V gene, CDR1 is SEHNR and CDR2 is FQNEAQ (reference sequence). Trimming removed 2 bases from V and 5 bases from J, with 15 bases in between. This CDR3 spans 15 amino acids. The CDR3, as DNA: TGTGCCAGCAGCTTAAGTGGAGGGGTTGTAACTGAAGCTTTCTTT. The encoded protein is CASSLSGGVVTEAFF.

The chain employs TRBV5-6 and TRBJ1-1; a possible D gene is TRBD1 (5 bases). CDR1 and CDR2 (germline): SGHDT, YYEEEE. The V end was cut by 1 base, the J end by 3 bases, with 13 bases between. The CDR3 is 15 amino acids. The chain's CDR3 is CASSLRLRGYTEAFF. In nucleotides, the CDR3 is TGTGCCAGCAGCTTGCGGTTGCGGGGGTACACTGAAGCTTTCTTT.

The chain carries TRBV10-3 and TRBJ1-1; TRBD1 matches 10 bases. This CDR3 spans 12 amino acids. Germline V gene data show CDR1 as ENHRY and CDR2 as SYGVKD. V gave up 6 bases and J gave up 7 bases; unmatched junction bases: 2. The CDR3 DNA sequence: TGTGCCATCAGCGGGGACAGGGGTGAAGCTTTCTTT. Translated, it gives CAISGDRGEAFF.

The J gene is TRBJ2-5, the V gene TRBV27; 11 bases map to TRBD1. The CDR3 has 17 amino acids. The V gene end was trimmed by 6 bases and the J gene end by 2 bases; junction bases not matched to a gene: 11. The germline gives CDR1 MNHEY, CDR2 SMNVEV (reference sequence). The CDR3 sequence: CASSPWNRDRGQETQYF. The CDR3 region has the DNA TGTGCCAGCAGCCCCTGGAACCGGGACAGGGGGCAAGAGACCCAGTACTTC.

This clone has just one count. This chain links TRBV18 with TRBJ2-1, with D perhaps matching TRBD1 (6 bases). Germline V CDR1 and CDR2: KGHSH, LQKENI. V shed 3 bases and J shed 3 bases, with 12 bases lying between them. The CDR3 is 15 amino acids. CDR3 DNA: TGTGCCAGCTCACCTACAAGGGACAACTACAATGAGCAGTTCTTC. It specifies CASSPTRDNYNEQFF.

This CDR3 is CASSLETGTSVQTQYF. CDR3 nucleotide sequence: TGTGCCAGCAGCTTAGAGACCGGGACTAGTGTACAGACCCAGTACTTC. The gene calls are TRBV11-2 and TRBJ2-5; 8 positions agree with TRBD2. The germline V gene has CDR1 SGHAT and CDR2 FQNNGV. CDR3 size: 16 residues. Trimming took 0 bases from V and 6 from J; bases not matched to a gene: 9.

This chain connects TRBV27 to TRBJ1-1; D ambiguous. The ends were cut back, 5 bases at V and 4 bases at J, with 20 bases in the middle. The germline gives CDR1 MNHEY, CDR2 SMNVEV (reference sequence). The CDR3 contains 16 residues. The CDR3 loop is CASSPHVAEMGTEAFF. CDR3 DNA sequence: TGTGCCAGCAGTCCCCATGTGGCGGAGATGGGCACTGAAGCTTTCTTT.

The rearrangement uses TRBV15 and TRBJ1-4; D possibly corresponds to TRBD1 (5 bases). Germline V gene data show CDR1 as LNHNV and CDR2 as YYDKDF (reference sequence). The CDR3 runs 17 residues. The V end was cut by 1 base, the J end by 2 bases, with 14 bases between. The CDR3 coding sequence is TGTGCCACCAGCAGAGGGGCCAGGGAGGGCACTAATGAAAAACTGTTTTTT. The encoded protein is CATSRGAREGTNEKLFF. Using reference TRBV15 and TRBJ1-4 for the parts outside the CDR3, the full variable domain is DAMVIQNPRYQVTQFGKPVTLSCSQTLNHNVMYWYQQKSSQAPKLLFHYYDKDFNNEADTPDNFQSRRPNTSFCFLDIRSPGLGDTAMYLCATSRGAREGTNEKLFFGSGTQLSVL.

The rearrangement links TRBV7-8 to TRBJ2-3; 8 nucleotides align to TRBD2. The CDR3 has 17 residues. Germline CDR1 reads SGHVS; CDR2 reads FQNEAQ. The ends lost 5 bases at V and 0 bases at J; junction bases unmatched: 10. The CDR3 loop is CASSPAGSGGSTDTQYF. In DNA form, the CDR3 reads TGTGCCAGCAGCCCCGCGGGGAGCGGGGGAAGCACAGATACGCAGTATTTT. The entire variable domain, with the rest obtained from reference TRBV7-8 and TRBJ2-3, is as follows: GAGVSQSPRYKVAKRGQDVALRCDPISGHVSLFWYQQALGQGPEFLTYFQNEAQLDKSGLPSDRFFAERPEGSVSTLKIQRTQQEDSAVYLCASSPAGSGGSTDTQYFGPGTRLTVL.

The rearrangement joins TRBV14 to TRBJ1-6, with a weak D call TRBD1 (5 bases). CDR1 is SGHDN, CDR2 FVKESK, per germline. V was pared by 0 bases and J by 8 bases, with 11 bases between. This CDR3 is built from 15 residues. CDR3 coding DNA: TGTGCCAGCAGCCAAGACGGGCAGGGCGATTCACCCCTCCACTTT. It codes for CASSQDGQGDSPLHF.

The chain recombines TRBV2 with TRBJ1-5; a possible D gene is TRBD1 (5 bases). There are 13 residues in the CDR3. Trimming pared 5 bases from V and 6 bases from J, leaving 11 bases between. CDR1 and CDR2 (germline): SNHLY, FYNNEI. CDR3 loop: CASSPDGGQPQHF. CDR3 sequence (DNA): TGTGCCAGCAGTCCTGACGGGGGTCAGCCCCAGCATTTT.

This sequence joins TRBV5-6 and TRBJ1-4, with TRBD1 matching over 9 bases. Germline V gene data show CDR1 as SGHDT and CDR2 as YYEEEE. V was clipped by 5 bases and J by 8 bases; unmatched bases: 4. There are 13 residues in the CDR3. As DNA, the CDR3 is TGTGCCAGCAGGGGACAGGGCCGAGAAAAACTGTTTTTT. It yields the protein CASRGQGREKLFF.

About this clone: Mismatch with germline at one junction end may stem from a read error. V is TRBV7-7 and J is TRBJ2-7; D is unresolved. The CDR3 has 13 amino acids. Looked up from germline, CDR1 is SSHAT and CDR2 is FNYEAQ (reference sequence). Here the CDR3 reads CASSSSIATEQYF. CDR3 sequence (DNA): TGTGCTAGCAGCTCCTCAATAGCAACGGAGCAGTACTTC.

The genes are TRBV15 and TRBJ1-3; possible D gene TRBD1, 6 bases. Germline CDR1 LNHNV, CDR2 YYDKDF (reference sequence). V was trimmed by 4 bases and J by 3 bases, leaving 16 bases between them. The CDR3 is 16 amino acids. Here the CDR3 DNA reads TGTGCCACCAGCATTGGAGCAGGGGCCAATGGAAACACCATATATTTT. Amino acids: CATSIGAGANGNTIYF.

The gene calls are TRBV19 and TRBJ1-4; D gene uncertain. Trimming left V 7 bases short and J 3 bases short, with 27 bases between. CDR1 LNHDA and CDR2 SQIVND come from the germline V gene (reference sequence). The CDR3 has 19 residues. CDR3 protein: CASNSPAAGGGDSNEKLFF. The CDR3 coding sequence is TGTGCCAGTAACTCACCCGCTGCGGGAGGTGGAGATTCTAATGAAAAACTGTTTTTT.

The chain is built from TRBV20-1 and TRBJ2-3, with D possibly TRBD2 on 5 matching bases. With 2 bases removed from V and 8 bases from J, the gap between germline ends came to 5 bases. This CDR3 is 10 amino acids long. Germline CDR1 is DFQATT and CDR2 is SNEGSKA (reference sequence). The CDR3 nucleotides read TGCAGTGCTAGACGGGGTACGCAGTATTTT. It encodes CSARRGTQYF.

The rearrangement joins TRBV6-5 to TRBJ1-4; D unclear. Germline V gives CDR1 MNHEY, CDR2 SVGAGI. This CDR3 is built from 14 residues. Trimming cost V 5 bases and J 4 bases, with 11 bases left between them. CDR3 coding DNA: TGTGCCAGCAGTCGTTACCAGTATAATGAAAAACTGTTTTTT. This gives the protein CASSRYQYNEKLFF.

A single count supports this clone. V gene TRBV11-2 combines with J gene TRBJ2-7; 9 bases match TRBD2. V dropped 5 bases and J dropped 6; count of bases not matched to a gene: 5. CDR3 length equals 13 residues. Per the germline V gene, CDR1 is SGHAT and CDR2 is FQNNGV. The CDR3 DNA sequence: TGTGCCAGCAGCCCGGGACTAGCACCCGAGCAGTACTTC. It codes for CASSPGLAPEQYF. Together with reference TRBV11-2 and TRBJ2-7, the CDR3 gives the full variable domain: EAGVAQSPRYKIIEKRQSVAFWCNPISGHATLYWYQQILGQGPKLLIQFQNNGVVDDSQLPKDRFSAERLKGVDSTLKIQPAKLEDSAVYLCASSPGLAPEQYFGPGTRLTVT.

The chain uses TRBV2 and TRBJ1-1; 9 bases match TRBD1. The CDR3 totals 16 residues. With V trimmed by 5 bases and J by 1 base, 8 bases remained unmatched. The germline CDR1 and CDR2 sequences are SNHLY and FYNNEI. The CDR3 coding sequence is TGTGCCAGCAGTTACCGGGACAGGGAGGAGAACACTGAAGCTTTCTTT. It codes for CASSYRDREENTEAFF. The full variable domain, rest sourced from reference TRBV2 and TRBJ1-1, is EPEVTQTPSHQVTQMGQEVILRCVPISNHLYFYWYRQILGQKVEFLVSFYNNEISEKSEIFDDQFSVERPDGSNFTLKIRSTKLEDSAMYFCASSYRDREENTEAFFGQGTRLTVV.

The rearrangement joins TRBV25-1 to TRBJ1-1, with TRBD1 matching 7 bases. V dropped 7 bases and J dropped 1; count of bases not matched to a gene: 9. Germline V lookup: CDR1 MGHDK, CDR2 SYGVNS. The CDR3 has 15 amino acids. CDR3: CASIRDSNRNTEAFF. CDR3 nucleotides: TGTGCCAGCATTAGGGACAGCAATCGGAACACTGAAGCTTTCTTT.

V gene TRBV27 combines with J gene TRBJ2-5; 11 bases are shared with TRBD2. Trimming cost V 6 bases and J 8 bases; bases outside gene matches: 5. In germline, CDR1 is MNHEY, CDR2 SMNVEV (reference sequence). The CDR3 has 13 amino acids. The CDR3 coding sequence is TGTGCCAGCAGCCCGGGACTAGCGGATACCCAGTACTTC. This encodes CASSPGLADTQYF.

This chain uses TRBV15 with TRBJ1-2; no clear D. The CDR3 has 16 residues. Germline V gene lookup returns CDR1 LNHNV and CDR2 YYDKDF (reference sequence). V was shortened by 0 bases and J by 1 base, with 12 bases between the two germline ends. CDR3 protein: CATSRDLAVNNYGYTF. The CDR3 nucleotides read TGTGCCACCAGCAGAGATTTGGCAGTTAATAACTATGGCTACACCTTC.

This clone was seen a single time. The chain links TRBV5-1 to TRBJ2-3, with 9 bases that match TRBD1. V shed 5 bases, J shed 3 bases, and the junction held 10 bases outside the gene matches. The CDR3 has 16 residues. The germline V gene has CDR1 SGHRS and CDR2 YFSETQ. The CDR3 is CASRQVGDRATDTQYF. The CDR3 nucleotides are TGCGCCAGCAGGCAGGTCGGGGACAGGGCAACAGATACGCAGTATTTT.

This clone was seen just once. J is TRBJ2-3 and V is TRBV27, with D perhaps TRBD2 (5 bases). CDR3 size: 15 residues. The V end was cut by 2 bases, the J end by 2 bases, with 11 bases between. Germline-derived CDR1 and CDR2 are MNHEY and SMNVEV (reference sequence). The CDR3 region is CASSLAGEITDTQYF. DNA of the CDR3: TGTGCCAGCAGTTTAGCGGGCGAAATCACAGATACGCAGTATTTT.

The gene calls are TRBV9 and TRBJ1-1; D may be TRBD1 (5 bases). The CDR3 is made up of 15 amino acids. Between the trimmed V and J ends, which lost 3 bases and 5 bases, there was a span of 17 bases. The germline V gene encodes CDR1 SGDLS and CDR2 YYNGEE. The CDR3 sequence is CASSASGTSGTEAFF. The DNA for the CDR3 is TGTGCCAGCAGCGCCTCCGGGACTTCAGGTACTGAAGCTTTCTTT.

The chain recombines TRBV2 with TRBJ1-2; weak D call: TRBD1 (6 bases). CDR1 SNHLY and CDR2 FYNNEI come from the germline V gene. CDR3 length: 12 amino acids. V lost 5 bases, J lost 7 bases, and 11 bases lay in between. CDR3 sequence (DNA): TGTGCCAGCAGTCAGGGGAATGGTGGCTACACCTTC. This gives the protein CASSQGNGGYTF.